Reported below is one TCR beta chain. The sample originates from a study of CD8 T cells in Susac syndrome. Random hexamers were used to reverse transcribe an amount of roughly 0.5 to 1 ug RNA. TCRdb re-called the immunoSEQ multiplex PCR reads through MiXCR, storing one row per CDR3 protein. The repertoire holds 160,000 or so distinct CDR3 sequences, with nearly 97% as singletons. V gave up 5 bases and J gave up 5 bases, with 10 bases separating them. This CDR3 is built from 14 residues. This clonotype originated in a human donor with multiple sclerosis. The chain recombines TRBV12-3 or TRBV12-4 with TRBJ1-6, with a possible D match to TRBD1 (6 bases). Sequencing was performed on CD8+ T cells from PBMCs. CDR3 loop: CASSGGADNSPLHF. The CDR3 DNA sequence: TGTGCCAGCAGTGGGGGGGCGGATAATTCACCCCTCCACTTT.